This T cell receptor beta chain was sequenced in a study of tumor-infiltrating lymphocytes in localized non-small cell lung cancer. Study context: Several tumor histologies, both smoking statuses, and some post-neoadjuvant chemotherapy samples were included. Overall study findings and caveats: Tumors had more T cell infiltration than uninvolved lung, per TCRbeta sequencing and CD3 counts. No T-cell fraction difference was seen between IM1 and IM2 tumors. Available tissue quantity limited TCR sequencing to a patient subset.

This CDR3 is built from 16 residues. Germline CDR1 SGHNT, CDR2 YYREEE (reference sequence). Trimming cost V 4 bases and J 2 bases; bases outside gene matches: 6. Turning to this clone: Antigen unknown.

Libraries were prepared by immunoSEQ multiplex PCR; TCRdb keeps only in-frame clonotypes and omits some of them. The data contain about 12,000 clones, about 82% of them singletons. The sample taken for sequencing was uninvolved lung tissue not adjacent to the tumor. This chain uses TRBV5-4 with TRBJ2-3; TRBD1 matches 11 bases. The origin of this receptor is a human donor with non-small cell lung cancer. The CDR3 nucleotides read TGTGCCAGCAGCCAGACCGGACAGGGGGCCACAGATACGCAGTATTTT. It yields the protein CASSQTGQGATDTQYF. The full variable domain, in which reference TRBV5-4 and TRBJ2-3 provide the parts outside the CDR3, is ETGVTQSPTHLIKTRGQQVTLRCSSQSGHNTVSWYQQALGQGPQFIFQYYREEENGRGNFPPRFSGLQFPNYSSELNVNALELDDSALYLCASSQTGQGATDTQYFGPGTRLTVL.